The source of this T cell receptor beta chain is a study of blood T cell repertoires in COVID-19. In the authors' workflow: Reference gene primer amplification in the assay estimated nucleated cell counts. Clones were read by immunoSEQ multiplex PCR, and TCRdb kept only the in-frame ones, dropping some. The D gene and trimming were derived from the DNA, and the V and J assignments and clone size from that table. The sample includes 70,000 to 95,000 clones, under 85% of them seen just once. This CDR3 is built from 11 residues. Trimming shortened V by 4 bases and J by 7 bases, and 8 bases separated the two germline ends. The germline CDR1 and CDR2 sequences are MNHEY and SMNVEV (reference sequence).

The receptor was derived from a human donor in a cohort sampled during active COVID-19. Sample: peripheral blood. This chain links TRBV27 with TRBJ2-7; D unresolved. The CDR3 region is CASSSWREQYF. The CDR3 coding sequence is TGTGCCAGCAGTTCGTGGAGAGAGCAGTACTTC.